This TCR beta chain is drawn from a study of T cell responses to AZD1222 COVID-19 vaccine. Second-dose groups at about 4 or about 12 weeks were pooled. Note on this clone: Antigen specificity is unknown.

Overall study findings and caveats: Possibly, clonal diversity was underestimated; donors were largely white British and included more females. Across the whole spike, CD4 TCRs peaked at regions 160-218 and 743-854. Repertoire collection took place solely once the T cell response had peaked.

Clones were sequenced by immunoSEQ multiplex PCR, and TCRdb holds only the in-frame ones, with some missing. The table lists roughly 150,000 clones, around 90% of them singletons. Between the trimmed V and J ends, which lost 1 base and 4 bases, there was a span of 11 bases. CDR1 and CDR2 from the germline V gene are SGHNT and YYREEE (reference sequence). The CDR3 spans 15 residues. This TCR was sampled from an adult who received the AZD1222 COVID-19 vaccine. The chain joins TRBV5-4 to TRBJ1-4; a weak D match, TRBD1 (6 bases). Sequencing was performed on peripheral blood, taken 28 days after the second AZD1222 dose. The CDR3 reads CASSLKGRGNEKLFF. The CDR3 DNA is TGTGCCAGCAGCTTGAAGGGCAGGGGTAATGAAAAACTGTTTTTT.